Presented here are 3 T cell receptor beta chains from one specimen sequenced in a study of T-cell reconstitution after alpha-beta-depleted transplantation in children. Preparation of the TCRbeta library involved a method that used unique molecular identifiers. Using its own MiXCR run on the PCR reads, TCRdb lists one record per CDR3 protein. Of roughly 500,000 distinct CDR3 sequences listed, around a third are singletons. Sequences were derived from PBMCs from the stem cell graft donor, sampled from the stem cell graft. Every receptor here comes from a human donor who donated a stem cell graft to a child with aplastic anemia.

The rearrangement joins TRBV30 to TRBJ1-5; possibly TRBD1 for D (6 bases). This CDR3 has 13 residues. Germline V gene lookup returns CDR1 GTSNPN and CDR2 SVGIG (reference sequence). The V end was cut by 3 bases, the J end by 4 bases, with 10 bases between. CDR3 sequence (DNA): TGTGCCTGGAGCCCAGGGGTAAATCAGCCCCAGCATTTT. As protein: CAWSPGVNQPQHF.

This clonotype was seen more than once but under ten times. CDR3 residues: CASTRGSQETQYF. DNA of the CDR3: TGTGCCAGCACCCGGGGATCCCAAGAGACCCAGTACTTC. The gene calls are TRBV6-6 and TRBJ2-5; D is perhaps TRBD2 (5 bases). Germline assignment: CDR1 MNHNY and CDR2 SVGAGI (reference sequence). CDR3 length: 13 residues. Trimming shortened V by 7 bases and J by 1 base, and 10 bases separated the two germline ends.

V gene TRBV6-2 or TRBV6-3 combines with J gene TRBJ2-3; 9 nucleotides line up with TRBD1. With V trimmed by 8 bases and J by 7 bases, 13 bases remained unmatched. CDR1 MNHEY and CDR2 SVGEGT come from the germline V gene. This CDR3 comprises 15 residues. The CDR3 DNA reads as TGTGCCAGCCGAACTCCGGGACAGGGTCCCAATACGCAGTATTTT. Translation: CASRTPGQGPNTQYF.